The T cell receptor beta chain described here comes from a study of CD8+ T cells in alopecia areata. Study results and limitations: Relative to normal scalp, lesional scalp, especially alopecia totalis/universalis, showed higher clonality. The study also sequences resident alphabeta T cells of normal skin in scalp samples.

Comments on this clone: Antigen unknown.

Treatment here: oral pan-JAK inhibitor, 5-10 mg twice daily. Peripheral blood samples and lesional scalp punch biopsies were obtained from alopecia areata patients. The researchers isolated CD4+ and CD8+ T cells from PBMCs by sorting. TCR sequencing used cDNA made by reverse transcription of extracted RNA. Libraries were prepared by immunoSEQ multiplex PCR; TCRdb keeps only in-frame clonotypes and omits some of them. The profile shows about 200,000 clones, roughly two fifths of them singletons. This receptor was obtained from a human donor with alopecia areata. The sample in question was CD4+ T cells sorted from blood, obtained around week 31, from a patient treated with tofacitinib.

CDR3 DNA: TGTGCCAGCAGCTTGAGTAGGGGGGAGACCCAGTACTTC. Its protein product is CASSLSRGETQYF. The chain recombines TRBV5-4 with TRBJ2-5, with a possible D match to TRBD1 (6 bases). From germline, CDR1 is SGHNT and CDR2 YYREEE (reference sequence). The CDR3 extends over 13 amino acids. The V gene lost 1 base and the J gene lost 5 bases, with 9 bases spanning the gap.